The present T cell receptor (beta chain) was sequenced within a study of blood T cell repertoires in COVID-19. Turning to the study itself: Sources were T cells, B-cell-depleted T cells, or PBMCs; the material itself was cDNA or gDNA.

Profiling relied on immunoSEQ multiplex PCR, and the TCRdb table lists in-frame clones only, not all of them. There are roughly 230,000 clones in the sample; 83% occur only once, and 6% to 9.5% lies in the top ten. In its sample, this clone was seen a few times. Input material: peripheral blood. The TCR was taken from a woman aged 50 to 60 with acute or convalescent COVID-19.

As DNA, the CDR3 is TGTGCCAGCAGTGCCCTAGCGGGAGGGTTTGAGCAGTTCTTC. The encoded protein is CASSALAGGFEQFF. The chain is built from TRBV2 and TRBJ2-1; 12 nucleotides align to TRBD2. Germline V gene sequence: CDR1 SNHLY, CDR2 FYNNEI. V was pared by 4 bases and J by 9 bases, with 4 bases of the junction left unmatched. The CDR3 totals 14 residues.